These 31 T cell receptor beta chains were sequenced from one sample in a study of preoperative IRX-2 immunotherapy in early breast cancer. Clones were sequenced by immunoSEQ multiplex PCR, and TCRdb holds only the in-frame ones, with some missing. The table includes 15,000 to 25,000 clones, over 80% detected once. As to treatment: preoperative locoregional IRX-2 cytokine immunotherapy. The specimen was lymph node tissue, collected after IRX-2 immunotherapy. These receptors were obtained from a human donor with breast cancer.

CDR3 loop: CASSYAGLYGYTF. CDR3 DNA sequence: TGTGCCAGCAGTTACGCGGGACTTTATGGCTACACCTTC. This rearrangement joins TRBV6-8 to TRBJ1-2; possible D gene TRBD1, 5 bases. Between the trimmed V and J ends, which lost 2 bases and 5 bases, there was a span of 9 bases. The length of the CDR3 is 13 residues. The germline V gene has CDR1 MNHGY and CDR2 SAAAGT.

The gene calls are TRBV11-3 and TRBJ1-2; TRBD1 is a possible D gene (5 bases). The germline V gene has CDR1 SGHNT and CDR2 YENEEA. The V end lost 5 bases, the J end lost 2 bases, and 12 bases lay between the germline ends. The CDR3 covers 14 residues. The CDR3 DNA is TGTGCCAGCAGCCCGAGGGACGGGAACTATGGCTACACCTTC. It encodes CASSPRDGNYGYTF. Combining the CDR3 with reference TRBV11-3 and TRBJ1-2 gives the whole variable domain EAGVVQSPRYKIIEKKQPVAFWCNPISGHNTLYWYLQNLGQGPELLIRYENEEAVDDSQLPKDRFSAERLKGVDSTLKIQPAELGDSAVYLCASSPRDGNYGYTFGSGTRLTVV.

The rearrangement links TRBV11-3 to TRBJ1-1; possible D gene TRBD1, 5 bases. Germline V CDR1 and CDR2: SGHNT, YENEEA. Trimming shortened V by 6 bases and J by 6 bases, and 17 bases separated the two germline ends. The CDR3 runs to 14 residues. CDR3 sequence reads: CASSLSSGAAEAFF. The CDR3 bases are TGTGCCAGCAGTTTATCTAGCGGGGCGGCTGAAGCTTTCTTT.

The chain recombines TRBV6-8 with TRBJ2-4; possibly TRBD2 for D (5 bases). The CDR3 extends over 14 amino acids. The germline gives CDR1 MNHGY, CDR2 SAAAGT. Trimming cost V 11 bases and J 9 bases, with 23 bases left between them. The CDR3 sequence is CACTSEAEGRIQYF. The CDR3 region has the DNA TGTGCCTGCACGAGCGAGGCCGAGGGTCGCATTCAGTACTTC.

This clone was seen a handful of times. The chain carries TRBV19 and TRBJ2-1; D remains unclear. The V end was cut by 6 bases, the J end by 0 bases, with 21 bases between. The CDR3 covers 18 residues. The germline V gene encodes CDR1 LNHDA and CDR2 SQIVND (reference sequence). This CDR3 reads CASRPPGRLSSSYNEQFF. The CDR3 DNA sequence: TGTGCCAGTAGACCCCCCGGCCGGCTATCCAGCTCCTACAATGAGCAGTTCTTC.

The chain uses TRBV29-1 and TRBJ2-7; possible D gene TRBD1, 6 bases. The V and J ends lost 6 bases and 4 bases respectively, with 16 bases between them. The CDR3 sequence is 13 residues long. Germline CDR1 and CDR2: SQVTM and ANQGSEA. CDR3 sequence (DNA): TGCAGCGTGCCAGGGGCGCTGGGTTACGAGCAGTACTTC. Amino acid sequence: CSVPGALGYEQYF.

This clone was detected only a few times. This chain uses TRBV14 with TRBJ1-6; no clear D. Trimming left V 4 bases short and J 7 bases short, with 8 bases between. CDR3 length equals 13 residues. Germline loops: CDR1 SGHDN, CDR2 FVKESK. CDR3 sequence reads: CASSLQPNSPLHF. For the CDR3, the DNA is TGTGCCAGCAGCCTCCAGCCAAATTCACCCCTCCACTTT.

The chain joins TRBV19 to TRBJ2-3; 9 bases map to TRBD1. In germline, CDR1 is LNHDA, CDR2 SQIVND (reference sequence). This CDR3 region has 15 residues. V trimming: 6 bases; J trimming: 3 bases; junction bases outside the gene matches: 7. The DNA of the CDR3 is TGTGCCAGTAGCCGACCGGGACAGGGAACAGATACGCAGTATTTT. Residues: CASSRPGQGTDTQYF. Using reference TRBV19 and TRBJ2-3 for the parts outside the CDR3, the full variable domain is DGGITQSPKYLFRKEGQNVTLSCEQNLNHDAMYWYRQDPGQGLRLIYYSQIVNDFQKGDIAEGYSVSREKKESFPLTVTSAQKNPTAFYLCASSRPGQGTDTQYFGPGTRLTVL.

CDR3 coding DNA: TGCGCCAGCAGCTTACAGACACCTAACTATGGCTACACCTTC. It encodes CASSLQTPNYGYTF. The chain carries TRBV23-1 and TRBJ1-2; D unclear. TRBV23-1 is sorted into the ORF group, with uncertain function. The CDR3 is 14 residues long. Trimming left V 6 bases short and J 0 bases short, with 11 bases between.

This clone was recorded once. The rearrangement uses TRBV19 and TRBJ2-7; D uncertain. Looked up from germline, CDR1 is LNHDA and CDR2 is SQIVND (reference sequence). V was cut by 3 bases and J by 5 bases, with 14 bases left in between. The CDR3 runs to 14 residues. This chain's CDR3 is CASSMTPFENEQYF. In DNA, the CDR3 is TGTGCCAGTAGTATGACCCCTTTTGAAAACGAGCAGTACTTC.

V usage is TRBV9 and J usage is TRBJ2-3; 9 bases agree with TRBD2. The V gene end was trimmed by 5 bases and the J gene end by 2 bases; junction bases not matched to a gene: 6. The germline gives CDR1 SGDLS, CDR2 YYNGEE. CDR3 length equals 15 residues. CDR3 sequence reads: CASSGLATFTDTQYF. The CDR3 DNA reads TGTGCCAGCAGTGGACTAGCGACCTTCACAGATACGCAGTATTTT.

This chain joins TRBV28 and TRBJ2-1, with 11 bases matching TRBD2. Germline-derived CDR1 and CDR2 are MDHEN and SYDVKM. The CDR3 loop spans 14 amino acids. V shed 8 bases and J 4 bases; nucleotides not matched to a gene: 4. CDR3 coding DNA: TGTGCCAGCGACGGGACTAGCGGATACAATGAGCAGTTCTTC. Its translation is CASDGTSGYNEQFF. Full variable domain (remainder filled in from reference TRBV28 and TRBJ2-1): DVKVTQSSRYLVKRTGEKVFLECVQDMDHENMFWYRQDPGLGLRLIYFSYDVKMKEKGDIPEGYSVSREKKERFSLILESASTNQTSMYLCASDGTSGYNEQFFGPGTRLTVL.

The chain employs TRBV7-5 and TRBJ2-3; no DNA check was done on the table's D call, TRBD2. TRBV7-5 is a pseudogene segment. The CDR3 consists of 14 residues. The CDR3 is CASSRTSGRDTQYF. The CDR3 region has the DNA TGTGCCAGCAGCAGGACTAGCGGGAGAGATACGCAGTATTTT.

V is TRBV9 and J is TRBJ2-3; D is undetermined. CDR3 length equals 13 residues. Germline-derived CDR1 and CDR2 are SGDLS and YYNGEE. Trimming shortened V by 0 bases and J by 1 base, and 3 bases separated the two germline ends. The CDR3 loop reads CASSVDRTDTQYF. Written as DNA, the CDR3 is TGTGCCAGCAGCGTAGACCGCACAGATACGCAGTATTTT.

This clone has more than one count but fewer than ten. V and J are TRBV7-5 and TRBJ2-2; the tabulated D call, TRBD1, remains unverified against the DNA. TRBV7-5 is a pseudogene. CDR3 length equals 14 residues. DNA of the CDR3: TGTGCCAGCAGCTTTTCCAGAATCTCAGGGGAGCTGTTTTTT. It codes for CASSFSRISGELFF.

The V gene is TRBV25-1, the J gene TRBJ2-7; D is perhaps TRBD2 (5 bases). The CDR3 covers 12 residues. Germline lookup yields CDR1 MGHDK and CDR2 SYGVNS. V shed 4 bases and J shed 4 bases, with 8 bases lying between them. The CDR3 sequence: CASSGRVYEQYF. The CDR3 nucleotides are TGTGCCAGCAGTGGGCGGGTTTACGAGCAGTACTTC.

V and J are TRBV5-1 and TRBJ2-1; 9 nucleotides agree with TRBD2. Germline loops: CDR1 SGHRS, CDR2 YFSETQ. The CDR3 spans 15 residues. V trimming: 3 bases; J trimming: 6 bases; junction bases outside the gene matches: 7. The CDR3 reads CASSYSGSLGNEQFF. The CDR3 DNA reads TGCGCCAGCAGCTATAGCGGGAGTCTTGGCAATGAGCAGTTCTTC.

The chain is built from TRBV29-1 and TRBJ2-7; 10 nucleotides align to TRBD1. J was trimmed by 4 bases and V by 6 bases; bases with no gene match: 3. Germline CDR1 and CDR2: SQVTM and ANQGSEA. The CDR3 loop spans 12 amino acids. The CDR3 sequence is CSVPGQGYEQYF. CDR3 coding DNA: TGCAGCGTCCCGGGACAGGGGTACGAGCAGTACTTC.

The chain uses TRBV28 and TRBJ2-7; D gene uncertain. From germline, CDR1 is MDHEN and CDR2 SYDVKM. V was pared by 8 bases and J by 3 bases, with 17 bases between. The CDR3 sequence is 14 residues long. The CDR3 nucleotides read TGTGCCAGCCTGAGAGGCGGCAGTTTCTACGAGCAGTACTTC. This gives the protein CASLRGGSFYEQYF. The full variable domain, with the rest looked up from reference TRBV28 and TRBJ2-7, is DVKVTQSSRYLVKRTGEKVFLECVQDMDHENMFWYRQDPGLGLRLIYFSYDVKMKEKGDIPEGYSVSREKKERFSLILESASTNQTSMYLCASLRGGSFYEQYFGPGTRLTVT.

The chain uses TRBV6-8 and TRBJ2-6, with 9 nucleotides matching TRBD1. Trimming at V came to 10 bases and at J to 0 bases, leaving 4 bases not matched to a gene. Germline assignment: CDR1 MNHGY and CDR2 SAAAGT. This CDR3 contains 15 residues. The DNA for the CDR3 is TGTGCCACACAGGGGGCCCACTCTGGGGCCAACGTCCTGACTTTC. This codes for CATQGAHSGANVLTF.

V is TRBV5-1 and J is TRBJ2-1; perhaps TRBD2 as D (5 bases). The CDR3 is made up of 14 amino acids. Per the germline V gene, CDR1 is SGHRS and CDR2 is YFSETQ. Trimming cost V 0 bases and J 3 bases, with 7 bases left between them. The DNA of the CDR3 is TGCGCCAGCAGCTTGGGGAGGATCTACAATGAGCAGTTCTTC. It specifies CASSLGRIYNEQFF.

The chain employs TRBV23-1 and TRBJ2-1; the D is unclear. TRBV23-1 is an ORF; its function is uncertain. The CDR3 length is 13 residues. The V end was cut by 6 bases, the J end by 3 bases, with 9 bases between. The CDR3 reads CASSPRVYNEQFF. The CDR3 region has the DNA TGCGCCAGCAGCCCCCGGGTCTACAATGAGCAGTTCTTC.

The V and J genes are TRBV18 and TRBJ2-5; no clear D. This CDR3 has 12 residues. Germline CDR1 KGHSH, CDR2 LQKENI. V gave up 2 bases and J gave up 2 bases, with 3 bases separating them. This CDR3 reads CASSPSQETQYF. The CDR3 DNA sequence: TGTGCCAGCTCACCATCGCAAGAGACCCAGTACTTC.

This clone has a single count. DNA of the CDR3: TGTGCCAGCAGCTCAACAGGGTTGGATTCACCCCTCCACTTT. Protein: CASSSTGLDSPLHF. The chain carries TRBV7-5 and TRBJ1-6; TRBD1, the table's D call, lacks a check against the DNA. TRBV7-5 is a listed pseudogene. CDR3 length: 14 residues.

Here the CDR3 DNA reads TGTGCCAGCAGCCAAGCCCGCAGGGTCACCGGGGAGCTGTTTTTT. It is translated as CASSQARRVTGELFF. The genes are TRBV14 and TRBJ2-2; D is possibly TRBD1 (5 bases). Looked up from germline, CDR1 is SGHDN and CDR2 is FVKESK. The V gene lost 1 base and the J gene lost 4 bases, with 10 bases spanning the gap. The CDR3 is 15 amino acids.

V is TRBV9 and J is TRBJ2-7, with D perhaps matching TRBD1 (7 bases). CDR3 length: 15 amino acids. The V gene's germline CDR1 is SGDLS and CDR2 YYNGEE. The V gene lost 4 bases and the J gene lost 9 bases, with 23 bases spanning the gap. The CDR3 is CASSPTGTEDSGQYF. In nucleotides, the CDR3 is TGTGCCAGCAGCCCTACCGGGACAGAAGATAGCGGGCAGTACTTC.

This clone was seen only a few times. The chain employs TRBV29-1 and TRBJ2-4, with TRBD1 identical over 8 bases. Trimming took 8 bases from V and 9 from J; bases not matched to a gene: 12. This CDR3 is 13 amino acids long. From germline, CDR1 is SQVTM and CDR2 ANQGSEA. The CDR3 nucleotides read TGCAGCACATTAGGACAGGGAGGTAGCATTCAGTACTTC. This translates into CSTLGQGGSIQYF.

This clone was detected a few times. The CDR3 region has the DNA TGTGCCTGGACGCGAGCGGGGGGTTTCCTCCGTGAGCAGTTCTTC. Residues: CAWTRAGGFLREQFF. The V call is TRBV30, the J call TRBJ2-1; TRBD2 matches at 9 bases. After removal of 4 bases from V and 9 bases from J, the junction contained 13 bases not matched to a gene. CDR1 is GTSNPN and CDR2 is SVGIG in the germline V gene (reference sequence). This CDR3 has 15 amino acids.

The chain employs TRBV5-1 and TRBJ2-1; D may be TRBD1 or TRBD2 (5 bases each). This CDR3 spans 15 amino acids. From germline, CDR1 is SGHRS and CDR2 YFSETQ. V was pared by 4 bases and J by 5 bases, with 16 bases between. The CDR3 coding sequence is TGCGCCAGCAGCGTCCTTTTGGGGCGGGACAATGAGCAGTTCTTC. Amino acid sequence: CASSVLLGRDNEQFF.

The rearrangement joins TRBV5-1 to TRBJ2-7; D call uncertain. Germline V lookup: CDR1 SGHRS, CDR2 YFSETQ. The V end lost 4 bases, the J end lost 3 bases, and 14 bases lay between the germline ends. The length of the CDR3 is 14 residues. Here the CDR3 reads CASSPGSLIYEQYF. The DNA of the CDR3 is TGCGCCAGCAGCCCCGGGTCTCTGATCTACGAGCAGTACTTC.

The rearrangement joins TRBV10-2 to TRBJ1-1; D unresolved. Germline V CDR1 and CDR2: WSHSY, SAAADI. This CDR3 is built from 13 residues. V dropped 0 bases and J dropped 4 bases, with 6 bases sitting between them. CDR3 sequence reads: CASSESIGTEAFF. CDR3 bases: TGCGCCAGCAGTGAGTCGATAGGCACTGAAGCTTTCTTT.